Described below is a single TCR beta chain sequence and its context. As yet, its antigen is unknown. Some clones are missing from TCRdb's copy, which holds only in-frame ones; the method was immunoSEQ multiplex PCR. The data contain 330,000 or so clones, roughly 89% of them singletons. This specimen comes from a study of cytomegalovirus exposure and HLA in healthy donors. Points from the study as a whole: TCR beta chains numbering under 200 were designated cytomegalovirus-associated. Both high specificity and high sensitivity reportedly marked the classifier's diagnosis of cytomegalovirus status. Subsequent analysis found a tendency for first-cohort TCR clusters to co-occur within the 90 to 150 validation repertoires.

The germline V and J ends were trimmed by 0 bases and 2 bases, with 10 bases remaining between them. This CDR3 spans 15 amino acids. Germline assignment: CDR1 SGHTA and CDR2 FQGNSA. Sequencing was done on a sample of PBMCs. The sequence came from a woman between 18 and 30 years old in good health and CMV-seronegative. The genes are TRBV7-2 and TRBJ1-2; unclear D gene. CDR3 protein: CASSLAGPQNYGYTF. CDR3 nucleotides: TGTGCCAGCAGCTTAGCGGGCCCCCAAAACTATGGCTACACCTTC. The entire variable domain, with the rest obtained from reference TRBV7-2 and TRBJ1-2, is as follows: GAGVSQSPSNKVTEKGKDVELRCDPISGHTALYWYRQSLGQGLEFLIYFQGNSAPDKSGLPSDRFSAERTGGSVSTLTIQRTQQEDSAVYLCASSLAGPQNYGYTFGSGTRLTVV.